These T cell receptor beta chains were read from a single sample in a study of neurological immune-mediated disorders. TCRdb processed the 5' RACE reads anew with MiXCR; each CDR3 protein has one entry. The sample contains around 37,000 distinct CDR3 sequences, over 12% of which appear only once. Sequencing input: PBMCs. The origin of the receptors is a woman aged 45-65 years with HTLV-1-associated myelopathy (HAM/TSP). Each CDR3 is given without its conserved first and last residue.

TRBV20-1 | SAGGGRGATGNQPQH
TRBV20-1 | SARERTVYNEQF
TRBV5-1 | ASSGATNEKLF
TRBV12-3/TRBV12-4 | ASSLAGSNTEAF
TRBV20-1 | SATGTGESGYT
TRBV10-3 | AISVAQETQY
TRBV12-3/TRBV12-4 | ASSKGVVETQY
TRBV20-1 | SARGANNQPQH
TRBV7-2 | ASSSPGTGARGGELF
TRBV7-8 | ASSFTAAVGNTIY
TRBV10-3 | AISQRTDEKLF
TRBV5-1 | ASSLGSTKQDPEF
TRBV5-1 | ASSLGHREETQY
TRBV29-1 | SVEDMGDNEQF
TRBV12-3/TRBV12-4 | ASSQLAGLAYEQF
TRBV20-1 | SARDSGEKLF
TRBV6-5 | ASRGQGREEQY
TRBV2 | ASSPTTFYTEAF
TRBV10-3 | AISAGLGYNEQF
TRBV7-2 | ASSPPGTDTQY
TRBV20-1 | SARKGARTEAF
TRBV24-1 | ATSDLGMGGDNEQF
TRBV20-1 | SAWSGERGYQETQY
TRBV5-1 | ASSFGQGRDEQY
TRBV20-1 | SAPGTGATQY
TRBV5-1 | ASSSTPRGAAYEQY
TRBV12-3/TRBV12-4 | ASSSGTPYEQY
TRBV12-3/TRBV12-4 | ASSRGTGAGTDTQY
TRBV25-1 | ASSESREHTEAF
TRBV4-1 | ASSRGLLRGADGNEQF
TRBV11-2 | ASSTRLAGSNQEQF
TRBV12-3/TRBV12-4 | ASSFRGRFSGNTIY
TRBV5-1 | ASSLVPVRLQETQY
TRBV5-5 | ASSLALRQGYYQPQH
TRBV27 | ASSYLQGGTEAF
TRBV7-2 | ASSPAQRTEAF
TRBV20-1 | SASPLPGGKLF
TRBV12-3/TRBV12-4 | ASRPGGLGEQY
TRBV24-1 | ATSDPAGGAGYGYT
TRBV28 | ASHLGAEAF
TRBV6-5 | ASSALRQGGTEAF
TRBV12-3/TRBV12-4 | ASTIYRTSGNPERNNEQF
TRBV13 | ASSRQGYSNQPQH
TRBV20-1 | SARAVMYNEQF
TRBV19 | ASSHGGSPYQETQY
TRBV9 | ASSVAGMNTEAF